This paragraph covers one T cell receptor beta chain sequence. Its target is not known. This specimen belongs to a study of response to subunit inactivated influenza vaccine. General observations from the study: It was suggested by the authors that few new T cells are recruited by each seasonal influenza vaccination.

MiXCR, applied by TCRdb to the RT-PCR reads, yields one record per CDR3 protein. The sample includes 650,000 to 800,000 distinct CDR3 sequences, 11% to 15% of them seen just once. This CDR3 contains 12 residues. Sequencing used PBMCs from blood, obtained 14 to 15 days before vaccination. The chain uses TRBV21-1 and TRBJ1-1; TRBD1 is the table's D call, not checked against the DNA. TRBV21-1 is designated a pseudogene. The sequence came from a man aged 50-59 years who received an inactivated influenza vaccine. CDR3: CASSRDRGILFF. For the CDR3, the DNA is TGTGCCAGCAGCCGGGACAGGGGGATCCTTTTCTTT.